This T cell receptor (beta chain) was recovered during a study of beta chain features in type 1 diabetes. Study-level findings and limits: TCRB rearrangement may or may not be influenced by HLA type; here this remained unresolved. All four CD4+ subsets of Type 1 diabetes patients contained TCRB CDR3s that were moderately but significantly shorter.

Every bit of the isolated RNA underwent reverse transcription, so sequencing read expressed TCRB transcripts. The table came from immunoSEQ multiplex PCR; TCRdb's copy has only in-frame clones and leaves some out. This table has over 700,000 clones, roughly 15% appearing once. Every single donor gave one heparinised blood draw, and these averaged roughly 120 mL. The table lists this clone with a few counts. Its target is unknown. This TCR was sampled from a woman aged 18-29 years in good health. Sample: naive CD4+ T cells from blood.

The CDR3 coding sequence is TGTGCCAGCAGCTTAGGAGAACGGAGCGAGCAGTACTTC. As protein: CASSLGERSEQYF. The chain recombines TRBV7-3 with TRBJ2-7; no clear D. The germline V gene encodes CDR1 SGHTA and CDR2 FQGTGA. The CDR3 length is 13 residues. Trimming left V 2 bases short and J 6 bases short, with 11 bases between.